Listed below are T cell receptor beta chains from one sample, sequenced in a study of blood T cell repertoires in COVID-19. Assay: immunoSEQ multiplex PCR; the TCRdb copy retains only in-frame clones and omits some. The data hold about 20,000 clones, with roughly 90% observed a single time. Sequencing used peripheral blood. Receptors originate from a human donor in a cohort sampled during active COVID-19. Each CDR3 is given with its conserved first and last residue. Each record gives: V gene, D gene, clone size, J gene, CDR3 DNA, CDR3 protein. A D gene is named only where the DNA matches it firmly. Only part of the rows carry a size: once, few, many, or a class if the clone is expanded.

TRBV7-3	TRBD2	-	TRBJ2-1	TGTGCCAGCAGCTTAATAGCGGGATCCTCCTACAATGAGCAGTTCTTC	CASSLIAGSSYNEQFF
TRBV5-8	TRBD2	-	TRBJ2-2	TGTGCCAGCAGCTTGTCTGGGCTAGCGGAGAACACCGGGGAGCTGTTTTTT	CASSLSGLAENTGELFF
TRBV24-1	TRBD2	once	TRBJ2-1	TGTGCCACCAGTGATTTCGAACTAGCGGGCATATATGAGCAGTTCTTC	CATSDFELAGIYEQFF
TRBV28	TRBD2	-	TRBJ2-3	TGTGCCAGCAGCTCCATTCCGGGACTAGCGGACGGGACAGATACGCAGTATTTT	CASSSIPGLADGTDTQYF
TRBV10-3	TRBD1	-	TRBJ1-1	TGTGCCATCAGTGAGGAGGACAGGGGGCGAACTGAAGCTTTCTTT	CAISEEDRGRTEAFF
TRBV5-1	TRBD1	-	TRBJ1-1	TGCGCCAGCAGCCTGGACAGGGGCGCTGAAGCTTTCTTT	CASSLDRGAEAFF
TRBV28	-	-	TRBJ2-1	TGTGCCAGCAGCCCAATGGGGCTAGTTTCCTACAATGAGCAGTTCTTC	CASSPMGLVSYNEQFF
TRBV18	TRBD1	-	TRBJ2-1	TGTGCCAGCTCGCCCGGACAGGCATTAGATGAGCAGTTCTTC	CASSPGQALDEQFF
TRBV13	TRBD2	-	TRBJ2-1	TGTGCCAGCAGCTTTTTGCGGGAGGGCCACTACAATGAGCAGTTCTTC	CASSFLREGHYNEQFF
TRBV7-2	-	-	TRBJ1-5	TGTGCCAGCAGCTTATGGAAGGGGCAGCCCCAGCATTTT	CASSLWKGQPQHF
TRBV7-2	TRBD2	-	TRBJ2-7	TGTGCCAGCAGCGCCGGACTAGCGGGAACATACGAGCAGTACTTC	CASSAGLAGTYEQYF
TRBV11-2	TRBD1	-	TRBJ1-1	TGTGCCAGCACCCTTTCGGACAGGGAGGGTGGTACTGAAGCTTTCTTT	CASTLSDREGGTEAFF
TRBV28	TRBD2	once	TRBJ2-5	TGTGCCACCCGGGGGGGAGGGATCCAAGAGACCCAGTACTTC	CATRGGGIQETQYF
TRBV27	-	-	TRBJ2-7	TGTGCCAGCAGTTTATCGTACACTACCTACGAGCAGTACTTC	CASSLSYTTYEQYF
TRBV28	TRBD1	-	TRBJ2-7	TGTGCCAGCACCAGGGGGCCCGAGCAGTACTTC	CASTRGPEQYF
TRBV5-4	-	-	TRBJ1-1	TGTGCCAGCAGCTCCTGGGGGGGGACGGTTGAAGCTTTCTTT	CASSSWGGTVEAFF
TRBV4-1	TRBD1	-	TRBJ1-4	TGCGCCAGCAGCCTGTCCGGACAGGGCGGAGGAGCTAATGAAAAACTGTTTTTT	CASSLSGQGGGANEKLFF
TRBV6-5	TRBD1	-	TRBJ2-2	TGTGCCAGCTGGGGACAGTGGGGAACCGGGGAGCTGTTTTTT	CASWGQWGTGELFF
TRBV2	TRBD2	once	TRBJ2-7	TGTGCCAGAGGTACTAGCGGGAGAAGCGGCGAGCAGTACTTC	CARGTSGRSGEQYF
TRBV7-9	-	-	TRBJ1-5	TGTGCCAGCAGCTCATCACAGGCCGTTGAGCCCCAGCATTTT	CASSSSQAVEPQHF
TRBV6-5	-	-	TRBJ1-1	TGTGCCAGCAGTTTATCGGGAACGAACACTGAAGCTTTCTTT	CASSLSGTNTEAFF
TRBV6-1	-	-	TRBJ1-5	TGTGCCAGCAGTGAAGTTTGGGGCCTCCATCAGCCCCAGCATTTT	CASSEVWGLHQPQHF
TRBV6-5	TRBD1	-	TRBJ1-2	TGTGCCAGCAGTACAGGGGGGGAAAACTATGGCTACACCTTC	CASSTGGENYGYTF